This T cell receptor beta chain came from a study of T-cell reconstitution after alpha-beta-depleted transplantation in children. Preparation of the TCRbeta library used unique molecular identifiers. In TCRdb, the PCR reads were re-called with MiXCR into one record per CDR3 protein. The data show about 980,000 distinct CDR3 sequences, about 31% seen once. This clonotype has a handful of counts. The CDR3 is 14 residues long. Germline V gene data show CDR1 as ENHRY and CDR2 as SYGVKD. J was trimmed by 6 bases and V by 4 bases; bases with no gene match: 6. Specimen: PBMCs, mostly from graft donor cells, collected 360 days after TCRalphabeta/CD19-depleted stem cell transplant. This receptor was obtained from a boy under two years old who had a stem cell transplant for SCID, so the T cells may come from the graft donor. The rearrangement links TRBV10-3 to TRBJ1-5, with 7 bases that match TRBD1. The CDR3 loop reads CAISGQGNSQPQHF. The CDR3 DNA reads as TGTGCCATCAGTGGACAGGGAAATAGTCAGCCCCAGCATTTT.